A single sample gave rise to the 17 T cell receptor beta chains below, sequenced in a study of Graves' ophthalmopathy and Graves' hyperthyroidism. RNA transcripts yielded amplified TCR beta CDR3 regions. RT-PCR was first run with HTBI primers, then multiplex PCR in a second round. TCRdb re-called the multiplex PCR reads with MiXCR, one entry per CDR3 protein. The data show just over 400,000 distinct CDR3 sequences, under 25% seen once. Sequenced sample: peripheral blood. The source is a woman aged 18-29 years with stable Graves' hyperthyroidism.

The table lists this clonotype with many counts. The chain employs TRBV6-2 or TRBV6-3 and TRBJ2-7; 7 positions agree with TRBD2. The V gene's germline CDR1 is MNHEY and CDR2 SVGEGT. The length of the CDR3 is 15 residues. Trimming at V came to 6 bases and at J to 3 bases, leaving 11 bases not matched to a gene. For the CDR3, the DNA is TGTGCCAGCAGACCGGCTGGCGGGAGAATCTACGAGCAGTACTTC. Its translation is CASRPAGGRIYEQYF.

This clonotype was seen repeatedly, ten times or more. The V and J genes are TRBV12-5 and TRBJ2-5; 8 nucleotides match TRBD1. The germline gives CDR1 LGHNT, CDR2 FRNRAP. V shed 2 bases, J shed 5 bases, and the junction held 4 bases outside the gene matches. The CDR3 covers 14 residues. The CDR3: CASGLSGGRETQYF. In DNA, the CDR3 is TGTGCTAGTGGTTTGTCAGGGGGCCGGGAGACCCAGTACTTC.

This clonotype was seen repeatedly, ten times or more. The rearrangement uses TRBV15 and TRBJ2-7, with 14 bases aligning to TRBD2. Losses at the gene ends were 1 base for V and 4 bases for J; bases not matched to a gene: 9. This CDR3 has 18 residues. From germline, CDR1 is LNHNV and CDR2 YYDKDF (reference sequence). CDR3 in DNA: TGTGCCACCAGCAGAGCGCGAAGGACTAGCGGGAGGCAATACGAGCAGTACTTC. Translated, it gives CATSRARRTSGRQYEQYF.

This clonotype has a count of ten or more. The CDR3 region has the DNA TGTGCCATCAGTGAGCCCCGGAACCCACGTCGCGAGCAGTACTTC. Translating gives CAISEPRNPRREQYF. This chain connects TRBV10-3 to TRBJ2-7; D is ambiguous. CDR1 is ENHRY, CDR2 SYGVKD, per germline. Trimming took off 2 bases at V and 6 bases at J, with 17 bases between the two ends. CDR3 size: 15 residues.

This clonotype has ten or more counts. The chain recombines TRBV30 with TRBJ2-5; D perhaps matches TRBD1 (6 bases). This CDR3 spans 12 amino acids. CDR1 is GTSNPN, CDR2 SVGIG, per germline (reference sequence). V gave up 5 bases and J gave up 2 bases, with 9 bases separating them. The CDR3 region is CAWYRVQETQYF. The CDR3 DNA follows: TGTGCCTGGTACAGGGTACAAGAGACCCAGTACTTC.

Ten or more counts support this clonotype. The chain couples TRBV15 to TRBJ2-7; D gene unclear. Germline V gene data show CDR1 as LNHNV and CDR2 as YYDKDF (reference sequence). The length of the CDR3 is 13 residues. V gave up 4 bases and J gave up 2 bases, with 9 bases separating them. In nucleotides, the CDR3 is TGTGCCACCAGCATGGGTGTCGCCTACGAGCAGTACTTC. Translation: CATSMGVAYEQYF.

This clonotype was counted at least ten times. J is TRBJ1-6 and V is TRBV7-3, with D possibly TRBD1 on 5 matching bases. Germline V lookup: CDR1 SGHTA, CDR2 FQGTGA. Trimming took off 10 bases at V and 5 bases at J, with 15 bases between the two ends. The CDR3 has 14 residues. The CDR3, as DNA: TGTGCCACGCGGGGGGGAGGAAATAATTCACCCCTCCACTTT. This translates into CATRGGGNNSPLHF.

The rearrangement links TRBV6-2 or TRBV6-3 to TRBJ1-5; no reliable D call. V was pared by 4 bases and J by 7 bases, with 8 bases between. This CDR3 contains 12 residues. The V gene's germline CDR1 is MNHEY and CDR2 SVGEGT. This CDR3 is CASSSRTQPQHF. The CDR3 region has the DNA TGTGCCAGCAGTTCCCGAACACAGCCCCAGCATTTT.

This clonotype was recorded many times. The chain is built from TRBV2 and TRBJ2-7; D might be TRBD1 (5 bases). Germline V gene sequence: CDR1 SNHLY, CDR2 FYNNEI. Deletions cut 2 bases from V and 1 base from J, with 9 bases between. This CDR3 has 14 amino acids. The CDR3 DNA is TGTGCCAGCAGTGAATTCGACAGTTCCTACGAGCAGTACTTC. Translation gives CASSEFDSSYEQYF.

This clonotype was detected only a few times. The chain uses TRBV6-1 and TRBJ1-2, with a weak D call TRBD1 (6 bases). Germline-derived CDR1 and CDR2 are MNHNS and SASEGT. The CDR3 totals 11 residues. The germline V and J ends were trimmed by 8 bases and 14 bases, with 18 bases remaining between them. CDR3 DNA sequence: TGTGCCAGCCGGGAACATGGGGGCAAAACCTTC. Translated: CASREHGGKTF.

This clonotype was counted many times. V gene TRBV7-2 combines with J gene TRBJ2-7; no clear D. V was trimmed by 1 base and J by 4 bases, leaving 8 bases between them. CDR3 size: 13 residues. Germline V gives CDR1 SGHTA, CDR2 FQGNSA. CDR3 residues: CASSLGKLYEQYF. DNA for the CDR3: TGTGCCAGCAGCTTAGGGAAATTATACGAGCAGTACTTC.

In its sample, this clonotype was seen many times. The rearrangement joins TRBV12-3 or TRBV12-4 to TRBJ2-3; D ambiguous. Trimming stripped 5 bases from V and 2 bases from J, with 11 bases between. CDR3 length: 14 residues. The CDR3 DNA reads as TGTGCCAGCAGTATTAGAGAAACCACAGATACGCAGTATTTT. Translated: CASSIRETTDTQYF.

In its sample, this clonotype was seen many times. The chain links TRBV19 to TRBJ1-1; D is unclear. Trimming removed 2 bases at V and 5 bases at J, with 12 bases between. The CDR3 contains 14 residues. Germline lookup yields CDR1 LNHDA and CDR2 SQIVND (reference sequence). The CDR3 loop reads CASSIRMGETEAFF. The CDR3 DNA reads as TGTGCCAGTAGTATAAGGATGGGTGAGACTGAAGCTTTCTTT.

Regarding this clonotype: This may be a read error, as it is one base from a much larger clone. The gene calls are TRBV11-2 and TRBJ2-5; 14 bases are a match to TRBD2. Germline V CDR1 and CDR2: SGHAT, FQNNGV. The CDR3 is 14 residues long. CDR3 DNA: TGTGCCAGCAGCAAGGGACTAGCGGGAGAGACCAAGTACTTC. Encoded protein: CASSKGLAGETKYF.

The chain employs TRBV7-3 and TRBJ2-5; possibly TRBD1 for D (7 bases). Germline V gene lookup returns CDR1 SGHTA and CDR2 FQGTGA. V was trimmed by 3 bases and J by 4 bases, leaving 15 bases between them. The CDR3 extends over 15 amino acids. The CDR3 loop reads CASSFTGGGGETQYF. The CDR3 DNA follows: TGTGCCAGCAGCTTCACTGGAGGGGGCGGAGAGACCCAGTACTTC.

This clonotype was detected many times. A much larger clone sits a single nucleotide away, making a read error possible. The CDR3 spells CASSLNLGDYLTETQHF. For the CDR3, the DNA is TGTGCCAGCAGCTTAAATTTAGGGGACTACCTCACCGAGACCCAGCACTTC. V is TRBV11-2 and J is TRBJ2-5; 7 bases fit TRBD2. In germline, CDR1 is SGHAT, CDR2 FQNNGV. The CDR3 covers 17 residues.

This clonotype appeared once. The V and J genes are TRBV6-2 or TRBV6-3 and TRBJ1-2; 7 bases agree with TRBD1. CDR3 length equals 14 residues. The V and J ends lost 6 bases and 8 bases, in that order; junction bases with no gene match: 12. Germline V lookup: CDR1 MNHEY, CDR2 SVGEGT. The CDR3 reads CASRRPGTASGYTF. The CDR3 DNA reads TGTGCCAGCAGACGCCCCGGGACAGCCTCCGGCTACACCTTC.